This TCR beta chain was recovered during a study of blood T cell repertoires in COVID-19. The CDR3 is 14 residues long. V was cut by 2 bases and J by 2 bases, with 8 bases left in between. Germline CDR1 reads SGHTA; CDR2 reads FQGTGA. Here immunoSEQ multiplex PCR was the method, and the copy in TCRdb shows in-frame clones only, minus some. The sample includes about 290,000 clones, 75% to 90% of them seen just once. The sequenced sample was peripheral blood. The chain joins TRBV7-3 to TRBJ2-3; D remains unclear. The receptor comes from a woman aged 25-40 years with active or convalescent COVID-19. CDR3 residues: CASSLGSVTDTQYF. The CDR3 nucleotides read TGTGCCAGCAGCTTAGGTTCAGTCACAGATACGCAGTATTTT.